Listed below are T cell receptor beta chains from one sample, sequenced in a study of shared clonotypes between healthy human individuals. Sequencing was performed with immunoSEQ multiplex PCR; in TCRdb, only in-frame clones are kept and a portion is missing. Here the sample spans about a million clones, about 74% being singletons. The specimen sequenced was memory CD4+ T cells sorted from blood. Receptor source: a man between 18 and 35 years old in good health. Both conserved end residues are part of each CDR3. The order of the fields is J gene, D gene, clone size, V gene, CDR3 protein, CDR3 DNA. D genes are given only for firm matches. Size values are once, few and many counts, or a class for expanded clones, and some rows have none.

J gene: TRBJ1-2; D gene: TRBD1; clone size: -; V gene: TRBV5-4; CDR3 protein: CASSLIGGNGYTF; CDR3 DNA: TGTGCCAGCAGCTTGATAGGGGGCAATGGCTACACCTTC
J gene: TRBJ1-1; D gene: -; clone size: -; V gene: TRBV9; CDR3 protein: CASSEGQPNTEAFF; CDR3 DNA: TGTGCCAGCAGCGAAGGACAGCCGAACACTGAAGCTTTCTTT
J gene: TRBJ2-1; D gene: TRBD2; clone size: -; V gene: TRBV5-1; CDR3 protein: CASSLRGGLNNEQFF; CDR3 DNA: TGCGCCAGCAGCTTACGCGGGGGGCTCAACAATGAGCAGTTCTTC
J gene: TRBJ2-7; D gene: TRBD2; clone size: -; V gene: TRBV10-2; CDR3 protein: CASSASGLYEQYF; CDR3 DNA: TGCGCCAGCAGTGCTAGCGGATTATACGAGCAGTACTTC
J gene: TRBJ2-1; D gene: TRBD1; clone size: -; V gene: TRBV7-6; CDR3 protein: CASSTGGPGIEFF; CDR3 DNA: TGTGCCAGCAGCACAGGGGGTCCGGGGATAGAGTTCTTC
J gene: TRBJ2-5; D gene: TRBD2; clone size: -; V gene: TRBV7-8; CDR3 protein: CASSARQTSGRAETQYF; CDR3 DNA: TGTGCCAGCAGCGCTCGCCAGACTAGCGGGAGGGCGGAGACCCAGTACTTC
J gene: TRBJ2-3; D gene: -; clone size: few; V gene: TRBV11-2; CDR3 protein: CASSLDRPTDTQYF; CDR3 DNA: TGTGCCAGCAGCTTAGATCGGCCCACAGATACGCAGTATTTT
J gene: TRBJ1-2; D gene: -; clone size: -; V gene: TRBV2; CDR3 protein: CASRGTGGSYGYTF; CDR3 DNA: TGTGCCAGCAGAGGGACTGGGGGGAGCTATGGCTACACCTTC
J gene: TRBJ1-6; D gene: -; clone size: -; V gene: TRBV9; CDR3 protein: CASSVGEGKSPLHF; CDR3 DNA: TGTGCCAGCAGCGTAGGCGAGGGGAAATCACCCCTCCACTTT
J gene: TRBJ2-3; D gene: TRBD2; clone size: many; V gene: TRBV7-7; CDR3 protein: CASSNPGLAGISTDTQYF; CDR3 DNA: TGTGCTAGCAGCAACCCGGGACTAGCGGGGATTAGCACAGATACGCAGTATTTT
J gene: TRBJ1-1; D gene: -; clone size: many; V gene: TRBV2; CDR3 protein: CATTWGPNTEAFF; CDR3 DNA: TGTGCCACCACCTGGGGCCCGAACACTGAAGCTTTCTTT
J gene: TRBJ2-7; D gene: TRBD2; clone size: -; V gene: TRBV7-9; CDR3 protein: CASSQRLAGGEQYF; CDR3 DNA: TGTGCCAGCAGCCAAAGACTAGCGGGAGGCGAGCAGTACTTC
J gene: TRBJ2-3; D gene: TRBD2; clone size: -; V gene: TRBV4-1; CDR3 protein: CASSQGGGGVTQYF; CDR3 DNA: TGCGCCAGCAGCCAAGGCGGGGGGGGCGTTACGCAGTATTTT
J gene: TRBJ2-7; D gene: TRBD1; clone size: once; V gene: TRBV5-1; CDR3 protein: CASSSQGARSEQYF; CDR3 DNA: TGCGCCAGCAGCTCGCAGGGGGCTCGGAGCGAGCAGTACTTC
J gene: TRBJ2-1; D gene: -; clone size: -; V gene: TRBV6-6; CDR3 protein: CASSYSRNEKEFF; CDR3 DNA: TGTGCCAGCAGTTACTCGAGAAATGAGAAGGAGTTCTTC
J gene: TRBJ2-7; D gene: TRBD2; clone size: -; V gene: TRBV6-5; CDR3 protein: CASSFRGGAYEQYF; CDR3 DNA: TGTGCCAGCAGTTTCCGGGGGGGGGCCTACGAGCAGTACTTC
J gene: TRBJ1-2; D gene: TRBD1; clone size: -; V gene: TRBV27; CDR3 protein: CASSLGPTGGTGGYTF; CDR3 DNA: TGTGCCAGCAGTCTGGGCCCCACAGGGGGAACGGGAGGCTACACCTTC
J gene: TRBJ1-2; D gene: TRBD1; clone size: -; V gene: TRBV25-1; CDR3 protein: CASSETGFNGYTF; CDR3 DNA: TGTGCCAGCAGTGAGACAGGGTTTAATGGCTACACCTTC
J gene: TRBJ2-3; D gene: TRBD1; clone size: -; V gene: TRBV19; CDR3 protein: CASKQGADTQYF; CDR3 DNA: TGTGCCAGTAAACAGGGGGCAGATACGCAGTATTTT
J gene: TRBJ2-7; D gene: TRBD1; clone size: -; V gene: TRBV7-2; CDR3 protein: CASSDGQGASYEQYF; CDR3 DNA: TGTGCCAGCAGCGACGGACAGGGGGCTTCCTACGAGCAGTACTTC
J gene: TRBJ2-7; D gene: -; clone size: -; V gene: TRBV5-6; CDR3 protein: CASSSGFAYEQYF; CDR3 DNA: TGTGCCAGCAGCTCGGGATTTGCCTACGAGCAGTACTTC
J gene: TRBJ2-7; D gene: TRBD2; clone size: -; V gene: TRBV2; CDR3 protein: CASRAMGGEGLEQYF; CDR3 DNA: TGTGCCAGCAGGGCGATGGGAGGGGAAGGGCTCGAGCAGTACTTC
J gene: TRBJ2-3; D gene: -; clone size: -; V gene: TRBV5-1; CDR3 protein: CASRRRGQGDTQYF; CDR3 DNA: TGCGCCAGCCGTCGCAGGGGCCAAGGAGATACGCAGTATTTT
J gene: TRBJ1-6; D gene: TRBD1; clone size: -; V gene: TRBV2; CDR3 protein: CASSRTGTVSPLHF; CDR3 DNA: TGTGCCAGCAGCCGGACAGGAACAGTGTCACCCCTCCACTTT
J gene: TRBJ2-3; D gene: TRBD2; clone size: -; V gene: TRBV5-4; CDR3 protein: CASSLELAGSSDTQYF; CDR3 DNA: TGTGCCAGCAGCTTGGAACTAGCGGGTAGTTCAGATACGCAGTATTTT
J gene: TRBJ2-2; D gene: TRBD1; clone size: -; V gene: TRBV4-3; CDR3 protein: CASSYTGGAGTGELFF; CDR3 DNA: TGCGCCAGCAGCTATACAGGGGGCGCGGGCACCGGGGAGCTGTTTTTT
J gene: TRBJ2-7; D gene: -; clone size: once; V gene: TRBV19; CDR3 protein: CASSIDRGSGEQYF; CDR3 DNA: TGTGCCAGTAGTATAGATCGGGGGTCTGGCGAGCAGTACTTC
J gene: TRBJ2-2; D gene: TRBD1; clone size: -; V gene: TRBV30; CDR3 protein: CAWSADRRNTGELFF; CDR3 DNA: TGTGCCTGGAGCGCGGACAGGAGAAACACCGGGGAGCTGTTTTTT
J gene: TRBJ2-6; D gene: -; clone size: -; V gene: TRBV7-9; CDR3 protein: CASSPGSPGANVLTF; CDR3 DNA: TGTGCCAGCAGCCCCGGGAGCCCCGGGGCCAACGTCCTGACTTTC
J gene: TRBJ2-1; D gene: TRBD1; clone size: -; V gene: TRBV6-5; CDR3 protein: CASSLTGASYNEQFF; CDR3 DNA: TGTGCCAGCAGTTTGACAGGGGCAAGCTACAATGAGCAGTTCTTC
J gene: TRBJ1-1; D gene: -; clone size: -; V gene: TRBV30; CDR3 protein: CAWRLQGGTEAFF; CDR3 DNA: TGTGCCTGGAGGCTCCAGGGAGGCACTGAAGCTTTCTTT
J gene: TRBJ1-5; D gene: TRBD1; clone size: few; V gene: TRBV28; CDR3 protein: CASSPLQGEPNQPQHF; CDR3 DNA: TGTGCCAGCAGCCCACTTCAGGGGGAACCTAATCAGCCCCAGCATTTT
J gene: TRBJ2-1; D gene: TRBD2; clone size: -; V gene: TRBV29-1; CDR3 protein: CSVRREVGYNEQFF; CDR3 DNA: TGCAGCGTCCGACGGGAGGTCGGGTACAATGAGCAGTTCTTC
J gene: TRBJ2-3; D gene: -; clone size: -; V gene: TRBV29-1; CDR3 protein: CSVVRDTSTDTQYF; CDR3 DNA: TGCAGCGTTGTCCGGGACACTAGCACAGATACGCAGTATTTT
J gene: TRBJ1-3; D gene: -; clone size: -; V gene: TRBV9; CDR3 protein: CASSVGLAGSGNTIYF; CDR3 DNA: TGTGCCAGCAGCGTAGGGCTAGCCGGCTCTGGAAACACCATATATTTT
J gene: TRBJ2-2; D gene: TRBD2; clone size: -; V gene: TRBV4-2; CDR3 protein: CASSQDPGGNTGELFF; CDR3 DNA: TGTGCCAGCAGCCAAGATCCGGGGGGGAACACCGGGGAGCTGTTTTTT
J gene: TRBJ1-1; D gene: -; clone size: -; V gene: TRBV4-1; CDR3 protein: CASSQEAGRITEAFF; CDR3 DNA: TGCGCCAGCAGCCAAGAGGCAGGGCGGATCACCGAAGCTTTCTTT
J gene: TRBJ1-2; D gene: TRBD1; clone size: -; V gene: TRBV5-6; CDR3 protein: CASSLLGQGDYGYTF; CDR3 DNA: TGTGCCAGCAGCTTACTCGGTCAGGGGGACTATGGCTACACCTTC
J gene: TRBJ1-5; D gene: -; clone size: -; V gene: TRBV5-4; CDR3 protein: CASSLMGDGQPQHF; CDR3 DNA: TGTGCCAGCAGCTTGATGGGAGACGGTCAGCCCCAGCATTTT
J gene: TRBJ2-1; D gene: -; clone size: -; V gene: TRBV10-1; CDR3 protein: CASSVSLDEQFF; CDR3 DNA: TGCGCCAGCAGTGTATCCCTCGATGAGCAGTTCTTC
J gene: TRBJ2-3; D gene: TRBD1; clone size: once; V gene: TRBV11-3; CDR3 protein: CASSSGQGITDTQYF; CDR3 DNA: TGTGCCAGCAGCTCCGGACAGGGAATCACAGATACGCAGTATTTT
J gene: TRBJ2-3; D gene: TRBD2; clone size: -; V gene: TRBV9; CDR3 protein: CASSPSRTSGSSTDTQYF; CDR3 DNA: TGTGCCAGCAGCCCATCCAGGACTAGCGGGAGTAGCACAGATACGCAGTATTTT
J gene: TRBJ2-7; D gene: TRBD2; clone size: -; V gene: TRBV28; CDR3 protein: CASSPPRGAREQYF; CDR3 DNA: TGTGCCAGCAGTCCCCCGCGGGGGGCTCGGGAGCAGTACTTC
J gene: TRBJ2-7; D gene: -; clone size: -; V gene: TRBV9; CDR3 protein: CASSVEPAGYEQYF; CDR3 DNA: TGTGCCAGCAGCGTAGAACCCGCCGGATACGAGCAGTACTTC
J gene: TRBJ2-5; D gene: TRBD1; clone size: -; V gene: TRBV7-9; CDR3 protein: CASSRRQGQGEYFQETQYF; CDR3 DNA: TGTGCCAGCAGCCGGCGGCAGGGACAGGGCGAGTACTTCCAAGAGACCCAGTACTTC
J gene: TRBJ2-3; D gene: -; clone size: -; V gene: TRBV5-1; CDR3 protein: CASSLGMADRITDTQYF; CDR3 DNA: TGCGCCAGCAGCTTGGGAATGGCGGACCGAATCACAGATACGCAGTATTTT
J gene: TRBJ2-1; D gene: TRBD2; clone size: -; V gene: TRBV6-1; CDR3 protein: CASSEVRTRVRNEQFF; CDR3 DNA: TGTGCCAGCAGTGAAGTTCGGACTAGGGTGAGAAATGAGCAGTTCTTC
J gene: TRBJ1-6; D gene: TRBD1; clone size: -; V gene: TRBV18; CDR3 protein: CASSRDRNSPLHF; CDR3 DNA: TGTGCCAGCTCACGGGACAGGAATTCACCCCTCCACTTT
J gene: TRBJ2-3; D gene: TRBD2; clone size: few; V gene: TRBV9; CDR3 protein: CASSSREGTQYF; CDR3 DNA: TGTGCCAGCAGCTCCAGGGAGGGTACGCAGTATTTT
J gene: TRBJ2-1; D gene: TRBD1; clone size: -; V gene: TRBV7-7; CDR3 protein: CASSSDRNNEQFF; CDR3 DNA: TGTGCTAGCAGCTCGGACAGGAACAATGAGCAGTTCTTC